The 24 T cell receptor beta chains reported below all come from one sample, sequenced in a study of shared clonotypes between healthy human individuals. The method was immunoSEQ multiplex PCR; TCRdb's version includes in-frame clones alone and lacks a portion of them. The sample shows fewer than 3 million clones, around 92% of them seen only once. Sequencing was done on a sample of naive CD4+ T cells from PBMCs. Subset reported: CD45RA+ positively selected. Every receptor here comes from a man between 18 and 35 years old in good health. Some clones in this sample may be carry-over from other donors' samples.

This sequence joins TRBV10-3 and TRBJ1-2, with 7 nucleotides matching TRBD1. V shed 10 bases and J 3 bases; nucleotides not matched to a gene: 11. Germline CDR1 reads ENHRY; CDR2 reads SYGVKD. The CDR3 has 14 residues. The CDR3 nucleotides read TGTGCCACTTACCTACAGGGGTCGGACTATGGCTACACCTTC. Encoded protein: CATYLQGSDYGYTF.

The J gene is TRBJ1-1, the V gene TRBV19; 7 bases line up with TRBD1. There are 16 residues in the CDR3. The germline V gene has CDR1 LNHDA and CDR2 SQIVND (reference sequence). The J segment lost 1 base and the V segment lost 6 bases, leaving 11 bases of the junction unmatched. The CDR3 loop is CASRTPTGRKNTEAFF. DNA for the CDR3: TGTGCCAGTAGGACACCGACAGGGAGGAAGAACACTGAAGCTTTCTTT.

The chain has TRBV4-1 and TRBJ2-6; no clear D. Germline CDR1 reads MGHRA; CDR2 reads YSYEKL. The germline V and J ends were trimmed by 4 bases and 0 bases, with 16 bases remaining between them. This CDR3 has 18 amino acids. In DNA form, the CDR3 reads TGCGCCAGCAGCCCACAAGACGGCGGAAACTCTGGGGCCAACGTCCTGACTTTC. This translates into CASSPQDGGNSGANVLTF.

The table lists this clone with a few counts. Other DNA sequences from this sample encode an identical CDR3 as well. The rearrangement joins TRBV9 to TRBJ2-1; D gene unclear. The CDR3 covers 12 residues. CDR1 and CDR2 (germline): SGDLS, YYNGEE. Between the trimmed V and J ends, which lost 0 bases and 4 bases, there was a span of 2 bases. The CDR3 is CASSVGYNEQFF. CDR3 nucleotides: TGTGCCAGCAGCGTAGGTTACAATGAGCAGTTCTTC.

This chain links TRBV11-2 with TRBJ2-1, with unresolved D. Trimming shortened V by 1 base and J by 6 bases, and 7 bases separated the two germline ends. The CDR3 is 13 residues long. Germline CDR1 and CDR2: SGHAT and FQNNGV. CDR3 loop: CASSLGPRNEQFF. In nucleotides, the CDR3 is TGTGCCAGCAGCTTAGGTCCCCGCAATGAGCAGTTCTTC.

A single count supports this clone. This chain joins TRBV11-2 and TRBJ1-3, with 7 bases lining up with TRBD1. The ends lost 5 bases at V and 4 bases at J; junction bases unmatched: 8. Germline V gene sequence: CDR1 SGHAT, CDR2 FQNNGV. This CDR3 contains 15 residues. The CDR3 nucleotides read TGTGCCAGCAGCCAGGGGGGACCCCGGGGAAACACCATATATTTT. It specifies CASSQGGPRGNTIYF.

The genes are TRBV2 and TRBJ1-4, with TRBD1 matching over 8 bases. Germline loops: CDR1 SNHLY, CDR2 FYNNEI. The CDR3 has 15 amino acids. V dropped 3 bases and J dropped 10; count of bases not matched to a gene: 10. CDR3 region: CASSENRQGAGKLFF. The CDR3 bases are TGTGCCAGCAGTGAGAATCGGCAGGGGGCGGGAAAACTGTTTTTT.

This chain uses TRBV5-5 with TRBJ2-1; D perhaps matches TRBD2 (6 bases). CDR1 and CDR2 (germline): SGHKS, YYEKEE (reference sequence). Trimming removed 0 bases at V and 7 bases at J, with 8 bases between. CDR3 length equals 13 residues. The CDR3 coding sequence is TGTGCCAGCAGCTTGGACGGGAGAAATGAGCAGTTCTTC. This sequence encodes CASSLDGRNEQFF.

This rearrangement joins TRBV2 to TRBJ1-4, with D tentatively TRBD1 (6 bases). This CDR3 contains 14 residues. Germline V gene data show CDR1 as SNHLY and CDR2 as FYNNEI. Trimming took 8 bases from V and 3 from J, leaving 13 bases between them. CDR3 residues: CASYEGVSNEKLFF. CDR3 nucleotides: TGTGCCAGCTACGAGGGGGTTTCTAATGAAAAACTGTTTTTT.

The chain uses TRBV7-6 and TRBJ1-3; tentative D call: TRBD1 (6 bases). The V end was cut by 5 bases, the J end by 1 base, with 18 bases between. This CDR3 region has 17 residues. CDR1 and CDR2 from the germline V gene are SGHVS and FNYEAQ. CDR3 in DNA: TGTGCCAGCAGCCCACCGGGGGGGGCAATGTCTGGAAACACCATATATTTT. This codes for CASSPPGGAMSGNTIYF.

V is TRBV5-4 and J is TRBJ2-1, with 7 bases lining up with TRBD2. The CDR3 totals 16 residues. Germline loops: CDR1 SGHNT, CDR2 YYREEE (reference sequence). V lost 4 bases, J lost 0 bases, and 7 bases stayed unmatched. CDR3 loop: CASSRGTSASYNEQFF. DNA of the CDR3: TGTGCCAGCAGCAGGGGAACTAGCGCCTCCTACAATGAGCAGTTCTTC. The full variable domain, its missing parts supplied by reference TRBV5-4 and TRBJ2-1, is ETGVTQSPTHLIKTRGQQVTLRCSSQSGHNTVSWYQQALGQGPQFIFQYYREEENGRGNFPPRFSGLQFPNYSSELNVNALELDDSALYLCASSRGTSASYNEQFFGPGTRLTVL.

The rearrangement links TRBV11-2 to TRBJ2-3, with D possibly matching TRBD1 (6 bases). The germline V gene has CDR1 SGHAT and CDR2 FQNNGV. V lost 5 bases and J 4 bases, leaving 13 bases between the germline ends. The CDR3 runs 14 residues. The CDR3, as DNA: TGTGCCAGCAGCACCCCGGGACACCCAGATACGCAGTATTTT. Translation gives CASSTPGHPDTQYF.

V is TRBV7-9 and J is TRBJ1-2, with a tentative D call TRBD1 (6 bases). The V gene's germline CDR1 is SEHNR and CDR2 FQNEAQ (reference sequence). With 1 base removed from V and 4 bases from J, the gap between germline ends came to 13 bases. This CDR3 contains 15 residues. The CDR3 DNA is TGTGCCAGCAGCTTAGAGCAGGGGTTAGGCTATGGCTACACCTTC. Residues: CASSLEQGLGYGYTF. Variable domain in full (rest from reference TRBV7-9 and TRBJ1-2): DTGVSQNPRHKITKRGQNVTFRCDPISEHNRLYWYRQTLGQGPEFLTYFQNEAQLEKSRLLSDRFSAERPKGSFSTLEIQRTEQGDSAMYLCASSLEQGLGYGYTFGSGTRLTVV.

This chain uses TRBV7-2 with TRBJ1-1; D gene uncertain. Trimming stripped 7 bases from V and 5 bases from J, with 8 bases between. This CDR3 has 11 residues. Germline V CDR1 and CDR2: SGHTA, FQGNSA. CDR3 protein: CASNRRTEAFF. The CDR3 nucleotides read TGTGCCAGCAACCGGAGGACTGAAGCTTTCTTT. The whole variable domain, remainder taken from reference TRBV7-2 and TRBJ1-1, is GAGVSQSPSNKVTEKGKDVELRCDPISGHTALYWYRQSLGQGLEFLIYFQGNSAPDKSGLPSDRFSAERTGGSVSTLTIQRTQQEDSAVYLCASNRRTEAFFGQGTRLTVV.

As regards this clone: Other DNA sequences in the same sample also yield this CDR3. The chain joins TRBV5-1 to TRBJ2-3; weak D call: TRBD2 (5 bases). The CDR3 length is 15 residues. With 2 bases removed from V and 1 base from J, the gap between germline ends came to 11 bases. In germline, CDR1 is SGHRS, CDR2 YFSETQ. CDR3 loop: CASSFAGSGTDTQYF. For the CDR3, the DNA is TGCGCCAGCAGCTTCGCGGGCTCCGGCACAGATACGCAGTATTTT.

The chain employs TRBV28 and TRBJ2-4, with D perhaps TRBD1 (5 bases). Germline CDR1 MDHEN, CDR2 SYDVKM. Trimming shortened V by 4 bases and J by 7 bases, and 17 bases separated the two germline ends. This CDR3 contains 15 residues. The CDR3 DNA reads as TGTGCCAGCAGTTCACTTCTTCCCCAGGGTAACATTCAGTACTTC. This gives the protein CASSSLLPQGNIQYF.

This chain uses TRBV28 with TRBJ1-5; 8 nucleotides line up with TRBD1. The CDR3 covers 16 residues. J lost 1 base, V lost 3 bases, and 5 bases had no gene match. Germline CDR1 reads MDHEN; CDR2 reads SYDVKM. CDR3 sequence: CASSLYNRGSNQPQHF. DNA of the CDR3: TGTGCCAGCAGTTTGTACAACAGGGGGAGCAATCAGCCCCAGCATTTT.

V usage is TRBV4-1 and J usage is TRBJ2-5, with D uncertain. The CDR3 consists of 18 residues. The V gene lost 3 bases and the J gene lost 5 bases, with 25 bases spanning the gap. CDR1 and CDR2 (germline): MGHRA, YSYEKL. In nucleotides, the CDR3 is TGCGCCAGCAGCCACTCGAAATTATTGGCTCCACCCCAGGAGACCCAGTACTTC. This sequence encodes CASSHSKLLAPPQETQYF.

The chain is built from TRBV5-4 and TRBJ2-3; 12 bases match TRBD2. The CDR3 loop spans 16 amino acids. Germline CDR1 reads SGHNT; CDR2 reads YYREEE (reference sequence). V trimming: 3 bases; J trimming: 2 bases; junction bases outside the gene matches: 4. DNA of the CDR3: TGTGCCAGCAGCTCAAGACTAGCGGGGGACACAGATACGCAGTATTTT. Its protein is CASSSRLAGDTDTQYF.

The chain combines TRBV2 with TRBJ1-2, with D hard to call. This CDR3 comprises 13 residues. Trimming left V 0 bases short and J 8 bases short, with 10 bases between. Germline V gene sequence: CDR1 SNHLY, CDR2 FYNNEI. CDR3 sequence (DNA): TGTGCCAGCAGTGAAGCGGCCCTTTGGGGCTACACCTTC. As protein: CASSEAALWGYTF.

This sequence joins TRBV6-4 and TRBJ1-5; 7 bases fit TRBD1. The CDR3 is made up of 13 amino acids. Unmatched junction bases numbered 6, after V lost 6 bases and J lost 7 bases. Looked up from germline, CDR1 is MRHNA and CDR2 is SNTAGT. The CDR3 here is CASSGTVGQPQHF. The CDR3 nucleotides read TGTGCCAGCAGCGGGACAGTGGGCCAGCCCCAGCATTTT.

The chain couples TRBV9 to TRBJ2-3; no firm D call. CDR3 length equals 14 residues. V was cut by 0 bases and J by 2 bases, with 7 bases left in between. Germline V CDR1 and CDR2: SGDLS, YYNGEE. The CDR3 reads CASSVGLPTDTQYF. The CDR3 DNA reads TGTGCCAGCAGCGTAGGACTTCCCACAGATACGCAGTATTTT.

V and J are TRBV28 and TRBJ1-4; no clear D. The CDR3 is made up of 15 amino acids. Trimming took 5 bases from V and 4 from J, leaving 14 bases between them. Germline V lookup: CDR1 MDHEN, CDR2 SYDVKM. The CDR3 DNA is TGTGCCAGCAGTCGGTTACAGCTTAATAATGAAAAACTGTTTTTT. Its protein is CASSRLQLNNEKLFF.

V and J are TRBV7-2 and TRBJ2-6; no firm D call. Germline CDR1 SGHTA, CDR2 FQGNSA. The ends were cut back, 6 bases at V and 2 bases at J, with 5 bases in the middle. CDR3 length equals 13 residues. In DNA, the CDR3 is TGTGCCAGCAGGTACGCTGGGGCCAACGTCCTGACTTTC. Protein: CASRYAGANVLTF.